This TCR beta chain appears in the sequencing data of a study of cytomegalovirus exposure and HLA in healthy donors. Study in general: A preliminary data release comprised tens of millions of unique TCRs obtained from HLA-typed donors. Study results and caveats: In an earlier analysis, about 87% or about 30%: the productive usage of most TCR beta V segments. Near-uniform donor sequencing depth was presumed by presence/absence analyses. Sequence variants that were highly shared formed a cluster that was likely a sequencing artifact.

Points on this clone: What it binds is not known.

Trimming at V came to 6 bases and at J to 4 bases, leaving 4 bases not matched to a gene. The CDR3 sequence is 14 residues long. Germline lookup yields CDR1 KGHSH and CDR2 LQKENI. Use of 60 Vbeta and 13 Jbeta primers characterized the PCR. Here immunoSEQ multiplex PCR was the method, and the copy in TCRdb shows in-frame clones only, minus some. The table lists 150,000 to 200,000 clones, 86% of them singletons. The source of this sequence is a woman under 30 in good health and CMV-seronegative. The sequencing input was PBMCs. The V and J genes are TRBV18 and TRBJ2-7; 12 bases align to TRBD2. CDR3 residues: CASSRGLAGYEQYF. In DNA form, the CDR3 reads TGTGCCAGCTCGCGTGGACTAGCGGGATACGAGCAGTACTTC.